These 10 T cell receptor beta chains share one sample of origin, sequenced in a study of PD-L1 blockade in urothelial cancer. The data were produced by immunoSEQ multiplex PCR, yet TCRdb's version contains in-frame clones alone and is incomplete. This sample carries roughly 40,000 clones, 65% to 85% of them seen once, and the ten largest clones take about a sixth. Here the sequenced sample was PBMCs, taken around atezolizumab (anti-PD-L1) treatment. The source of these receptors is a man aged 55 to 70 with urothelial cancer.

The chain joins TRBV28 to TRBJ2-3; 9 positions agree with TRBD2. J lost 5 bases, V lost 4 bases, and 4 bases had no gene match. In germline, CDR1 is MDHEN, CDR2 SYDVKM. The CDR3 is made up of 14 amino acids. The CDR3 region is CASSWTSVEDTQYF. The CDR3, as DNA: TGTGCCAGCAGTTGGACTAGCGTTGAAGATACGCAGTATTTT. Full variable domain (missing parts from reference TRBV28 and TRBJ2-3): DVKVTQSSRYLVKRTGEKVFLECVQDMDHENMFWYRQDPGLGLRLIYFSYDVKMKEKGDIPEGYSVSREKKERFSLILESASTNQTSMYLCASSWTSVEDTQYFGPGTRLTVL.

V is TRBV5-4 and J is TRBJ2-5, with TRBD2 matching 14 bases. After removal of 4 bases from V and 4 bases from J, the junction contained 9 bases not matched to a gene. The CDR3 totals 17 residues. CDR1 SGHNT and CDR2 YYREEE come from the germline V gene (reference sequence). DNA of the CDR3: TGTGCCAGCAGCCCTCCCGGGACTAGCGGGAGTAGAGAGACCCAGTACTTC. Translating it yields CASSPPGTSGSRETQYF.

This chain joins TRBV7-8 and TRBJ1-5; D is unresolved. This CDR3 is built from 16 residues. Germline CDR1 is SGHVS and CDR2 is FQNEAQ. V lost 0 bases, J lost 3 bases, and 12 bases lay in between. Here the CDR3 DNA reads TGTGCCAGCAGCTTAGCGACGGGAAAGACCAATCAGCCCCAGCATTTT. Protein product: CASSLATGKTNQPQHF.

V is TRBV6-4 and J is TRBJ2-1; 7 positions agree with TRBD2. J gave up 6 bases and V 6 bases, and 11 bases lay outside the gene matches. Looked up from germline, CDR1 is MRHNA and CDR2 is SNTAGT. CDR3 length: 15 residues. The chain's CDR3 is CASSPEAGAGNEQFF. Here the CDR3 DNA reads TGTGCCAGCAGCCCTGAGGCGGGAGCGGGCAATGAGCAGTTCTTC.

The V call is TRBV9, the J call TRBJ2-7, with 11 bases that match TRBD2. CDR1 and CDR2 from the germline V gene are SGDLS and YYNGEE. Germline trimming cut 3 bases from V and 5 bases from J; bases unmatched to any gene: 7. The CDR3 contains 15 residues. CDR3 nucleotides: TGTGCCAGCAGCGGATTAGCGGGAGGGCCCGACGAGCAGTACTTC. As protein: CASSGLAGGPDEQYF. The full variable domain, completed using reference TRBV9 and TRBJ2-7, is DSGVTQTPKHLITATGQRVTLRCSPRSGDLSVYWYQQSLDQGLQFLIQYYNGEERAKGNILERFSAQQFPDLHSELNLSSLELGDSALYFCASSGLAGGPDEQYFGPGTRLTVT.

V is TRBV14 and J is TRBJ1-4; the match to TRBD1 covers 8 bases. J gave up 7 bases and V 6 bases, and 4 bases lay outside the gene matches. Germline V gives CDR1 SGHDN, CDR2 FVKESK. CDR3 size: 13 residues. CDR3 bases: TGTGCCAGCAGACGGACAGGGTCTGAAAAACTGTTTTTT. Protein product: CASRRTGSEKLFF.

The chain combines TRBV4-3 with TRBJ2-6; the match to TRBD1 covers 10 bases. Germline assignment: CDR1 LGHNA and CDR2 YSLEER. The CDR3 is made up of 14 amino acids. Germline trimming cut 4 bases from V and 11 bases from J; bases unmatched to any gene: 5. In DNA form, the CDR3 reads TGCGCCAGCAGCCTCCTCGGGACAGGGGACGTCCTGACTTTC. Its protein is CASSLLGTGDVLTF.

This chain links TRBV6-1 with TRBJ1-6; 7 nucleotides align to TRBD1. CDR3 length: 14 residues. J lost 5 bases, V lost 7 bases, and 5 bases had no gene match. CDR1 is MNHNS and CDR2 is SASEGT in the germline V gene. The CDR3, as DNA: TGTGCCAGCACCGCCACAGGGGATAATTCACCCCTCCACTTT. Translated, it gives CASTATGDNSPLHF.

This clone appeared once. V is TRBV7-8 and J is TRBJ2-3; TRBD2 matches 8 bases. The germline CDR1 and CDR2 sequences are SGHVS and FQNEAQ. The CDR3 is 17 residues long. J was trimmed by 1 base and V by 2 bases; bases with no gene match: 8. DNA of the CDR3: TGTGCCAGCAGCTTACGTGGTAGCGGGGCGCGCACAGATACGCAGTATTTT. This sequence encodes CASSLRGSGARTDTQYF.

V gene TRBV28 combines with J gene TRBJ1-4, with a tentative D call TRBD1 (5 bases). CDR1 and CDR2 from the germline V gene are MDHEN and SYDVKM. V was shortened by 8 bases and J by 3 bases, with 13 bases between the two germline ends. The CDR3 extends over 14 amino acids. The CDR3 region is CASLRAGSNEKLFF. The CDR3 nucleotides are TGTGCCAGCCTCAGGGCAGGTTCTAATGAAAAACTGTTTTTT.